Presented here are 5 T cell receptor beta chains from one specimen sequenced in a study of OX40 agonist ivuxolimab in advanced cancers. Sequencing used immunoSEQ multiplex PCR; TCRdb keeps in-frame clones, though not all of them. The sample carries about 38,000 clones, roughly 87% recorded once. The sample consisted of CD4+ or CD8+ T cells sorted from blood, taken in a trial of the OX40 agonist ivuxolimab. These TCRs come from an adult with an advanced solid tumor such as melanoma, head and neck, liver or kidney cancer.

The chain combines TRBV11-2 with TRBJ1-1, with unresolved D. The V gene lost 8 bases and the J gene lost 4 bases, with 14 bases spanning the gap. Per the germline V gene, CDR1 is SGHAT and CDR2 is FQNNGV. This CDR3 comprises 13 residues. In nucleotides, the CDR3 is TGTGCCAGCGGGTCCGTCATGAGCACTGAAGCTTTCTTT. It encodes CASGSVMSTEAFF.

The chain couples TRBV4-2 to TRBJ2-2; 10 bases are shared with TRBD2. Germline V lookup: CDR1 LGHNA, CDR2 YNFKEQ. V was pared by 0 bases and J by 6 bases, with 1 base of the junction left unmatched. This CDR3 has 15 amino acids. The CDR3 DNA reads TGTGCCAGCAGCCAAGAAGCGGGGGGGGCCGGGGAGCTGTTTTTT. Encoded protein: CASSQEAGGAGELFF.

The chain combines TRBV7-6 with TRBJ2-1, with TRBD2 matching 11 bases. V shed 0 bases and J 9 bases; nucleotides not matched to a gene: 4. Germline V CDR1 and CDR2: SGHVS, FNYEAQ. The CDR3 consists of 15 residues. As DNA, the CDR3 is TGTGCCAGCAGCTTAGCTAGCGGGGGGGCCGGTGAGCAGTTCTTC. It yields the protein CASSLASGGAGEQFF.

The chain is built from TRBV11-3 and TRBJ1-5; D ambiguous. The CDR3 runs 15 residues. Trimming stripped 3 bases from V and 1 base from J, with 10 bases between. Looked up from germline, CDR1 is SGHNT and CDR2 is YENEEA. CDR3 nucleotide sequence: TGTGCCAGCAGCTTTCCTTGCGGAAGCAATCAGCCCCAGCATTTT. Translating it yields CASSFPCGSNQPQHF.

V usage is TRBV21-1 and J usage is TRBJ1-4. TRBV21-1 is deemed a pseudogene. The CDR3 extends over 18 amino acids. CDR3 bases: TGTGCCAGCAGCAATTTCGGCTTACTTGTTTCAACTAATGAAAAACTGTTTTTT. As protein: CASSNFGLLVSTNEKLFF.